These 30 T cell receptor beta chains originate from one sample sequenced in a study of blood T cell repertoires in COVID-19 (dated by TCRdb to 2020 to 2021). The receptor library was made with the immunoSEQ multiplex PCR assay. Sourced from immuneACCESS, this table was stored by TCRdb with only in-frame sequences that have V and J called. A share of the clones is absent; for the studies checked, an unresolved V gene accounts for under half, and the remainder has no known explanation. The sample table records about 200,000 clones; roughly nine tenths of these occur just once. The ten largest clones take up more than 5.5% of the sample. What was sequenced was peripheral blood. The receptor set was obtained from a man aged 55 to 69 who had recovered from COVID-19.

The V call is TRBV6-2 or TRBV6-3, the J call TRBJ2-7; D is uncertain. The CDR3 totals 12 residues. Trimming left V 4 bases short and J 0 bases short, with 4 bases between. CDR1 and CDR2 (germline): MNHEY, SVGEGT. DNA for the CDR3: TGTGCCAGCAGTTCGAGCTCCTACGAGCAGTACTTC. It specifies CASSSSSYEQYF.

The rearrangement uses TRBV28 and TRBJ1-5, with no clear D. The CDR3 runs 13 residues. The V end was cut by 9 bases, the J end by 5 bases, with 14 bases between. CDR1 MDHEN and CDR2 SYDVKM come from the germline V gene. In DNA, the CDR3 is TGTGCCAGTCAATACAGTTCTGATCAGCCCCAGCATTTT. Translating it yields CASQYSSDQPQHF.

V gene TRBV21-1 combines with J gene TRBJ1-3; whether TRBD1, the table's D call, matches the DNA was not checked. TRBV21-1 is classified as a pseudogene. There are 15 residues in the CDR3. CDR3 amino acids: CASSGALHPGNTIYF. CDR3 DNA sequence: TGTGCCAGCAGCGGGGCATTACATCCTGGAAACACCATATATTTT.

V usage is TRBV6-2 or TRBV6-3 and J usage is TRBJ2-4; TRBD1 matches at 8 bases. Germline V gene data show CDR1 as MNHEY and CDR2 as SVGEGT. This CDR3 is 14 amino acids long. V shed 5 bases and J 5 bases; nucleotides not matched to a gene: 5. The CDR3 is CASSGQGRENIQYF. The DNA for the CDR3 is TGTGCCAGCAGTGGACAGGGACGCGAAAACATTCAGTACTTC.

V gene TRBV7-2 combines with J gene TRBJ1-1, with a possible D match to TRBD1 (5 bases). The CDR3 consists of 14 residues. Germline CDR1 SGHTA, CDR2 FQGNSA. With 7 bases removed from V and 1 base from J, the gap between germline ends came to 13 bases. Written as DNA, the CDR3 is TGTGCCAGCATTTGGGGGGGTAGGAACACTGAAGCTTTCTTT. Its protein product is CASIWGGRNTEAFF.

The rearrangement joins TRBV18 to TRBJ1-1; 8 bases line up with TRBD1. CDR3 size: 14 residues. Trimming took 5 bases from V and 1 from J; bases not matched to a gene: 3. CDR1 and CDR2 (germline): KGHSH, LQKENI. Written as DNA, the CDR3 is TGTGCCAGCTCAGTAGGACAGGGGAACACTGAAGCTTTCTTT. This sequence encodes CASSVGQGNTEAFF.

The CDR3 nucleotides are TGTGCCAGCAGCCTACGAGAGAACACTGAAGCTTTCTTT. Translating it yields CASSLRENTEAFF. The chain carries TRBV7-9 and TRBJ1-1; no clear D gene. The germline V gene has CDR1 SEHNR and CDR2 FQNEAQ (reference sequence). This CDR3 has 13 residues. V dropped 5 bases and J dropped 1 base, with 8 bases sitting between them.

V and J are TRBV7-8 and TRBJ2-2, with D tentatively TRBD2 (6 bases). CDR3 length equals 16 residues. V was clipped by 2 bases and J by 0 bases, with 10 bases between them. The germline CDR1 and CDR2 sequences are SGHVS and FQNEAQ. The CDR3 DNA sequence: TGTGCCAGCAGCTTAATGGGACTCGCGAACACCGGGGAGCTGTTTTTT. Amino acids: CASSLMGLANTGELFF.

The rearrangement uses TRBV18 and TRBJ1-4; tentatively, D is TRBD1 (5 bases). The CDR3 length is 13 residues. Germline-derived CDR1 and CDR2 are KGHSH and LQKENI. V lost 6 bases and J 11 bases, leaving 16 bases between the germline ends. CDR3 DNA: TGTGCCAGCTCCCCTTCTCTGGGGGGGAAACTGTTTTTT. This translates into CASSPSLGGKLFF.

CDR3 nucleotides: TGTGCCAGCACCCTCTCTATGGGGGCCCGGGGAGAGACCCAGTACTTC. Amino acids: CASTLSMGARGETQYF. V is TRBV11-2 and J is TRBJ2-5; tentative D call: TRBD1 (6 bases). CDR1 and CDR2 from the germline V gene are SGHAT and FQNNGV. The CDR3 consists of 16 residues. V was shortened by 7 bases and J by 4 bases, with 22 bases between the two germline ends.

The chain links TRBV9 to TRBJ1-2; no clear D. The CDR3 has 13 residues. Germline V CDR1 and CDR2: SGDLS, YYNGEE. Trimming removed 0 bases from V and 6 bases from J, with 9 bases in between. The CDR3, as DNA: TGTGCCAGCAGCGTAGCGGGTTGGAATGGCTACACCTTC. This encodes CASSVAGWNGYTF. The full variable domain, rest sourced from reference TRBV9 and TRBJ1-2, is DSGVTQTPKHLITATGQRVTLRCSPRSGDLSVYWYQQSLDQGLQFLIQYYNGEERAKGNILERFSAQQFPDLHSELNLSSLELGDSALYFCASSVAGWNGYTFGSGTRLTVV.

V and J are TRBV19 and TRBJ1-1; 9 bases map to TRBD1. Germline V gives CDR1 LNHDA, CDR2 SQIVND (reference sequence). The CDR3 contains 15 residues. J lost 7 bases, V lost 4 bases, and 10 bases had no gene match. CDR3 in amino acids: CASSTRGQGTGEAFF. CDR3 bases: TGTGCCAGTAGTACCCGAGGACAGGGGACAGGTGAAGCTTTCTTT.

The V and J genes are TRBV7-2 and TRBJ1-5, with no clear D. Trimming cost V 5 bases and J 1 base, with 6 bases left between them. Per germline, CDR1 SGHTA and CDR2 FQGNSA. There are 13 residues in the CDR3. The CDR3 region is CASSPRSNQPQHF. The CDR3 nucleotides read TGTGCCAGCAGCCCGCGGAGCAATCAGCCCCAGCATTTT. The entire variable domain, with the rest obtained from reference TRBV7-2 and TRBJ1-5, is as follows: GAGVSQSPSNKVTEKGKDVELRCDPISGHTALYWYRQSLGQGLEFLIYFQGNSAPDKSGLPSDRFSAERTGGSVSTLTIQRTQQEDSAVYLCASSPRSNQPQHFGDGTRLSIL.

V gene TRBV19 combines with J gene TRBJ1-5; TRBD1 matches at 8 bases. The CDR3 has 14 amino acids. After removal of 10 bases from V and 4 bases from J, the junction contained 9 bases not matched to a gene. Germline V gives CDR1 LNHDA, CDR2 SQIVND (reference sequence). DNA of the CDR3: TGTGCCACTGGACAGGGTGGAAGAAATCAGCCCCAGCATTTT. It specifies CATGQGGRNQPQHF.

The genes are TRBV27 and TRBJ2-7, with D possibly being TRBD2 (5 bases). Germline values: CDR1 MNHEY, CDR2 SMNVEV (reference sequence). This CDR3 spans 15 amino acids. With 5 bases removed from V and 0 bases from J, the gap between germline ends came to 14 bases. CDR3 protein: CASSPQRRSSYEQYF. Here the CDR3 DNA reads TGTGCCAGCAGTCCCCAGAGGAGGAGCTCCTACGAGCAGTACTTC.

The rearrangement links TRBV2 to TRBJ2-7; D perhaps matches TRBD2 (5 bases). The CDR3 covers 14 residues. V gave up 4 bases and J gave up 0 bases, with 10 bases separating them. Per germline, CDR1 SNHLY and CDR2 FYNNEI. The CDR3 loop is CASSGTEFSYEQYF. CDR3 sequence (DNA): TGTGCCAGCAGTGGGACTGAATTCTCCTACGAGCAGTACTTC.

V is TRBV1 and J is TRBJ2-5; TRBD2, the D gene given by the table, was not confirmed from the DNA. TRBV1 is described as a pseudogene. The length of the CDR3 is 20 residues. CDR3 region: CTSSRTQELAGGLYQETQYF. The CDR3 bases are TGCACCAGCAGCCGGACTCAGGAGCTAGCGGGGGGTCTGTACCAAGAGACCCAGTACTTC.

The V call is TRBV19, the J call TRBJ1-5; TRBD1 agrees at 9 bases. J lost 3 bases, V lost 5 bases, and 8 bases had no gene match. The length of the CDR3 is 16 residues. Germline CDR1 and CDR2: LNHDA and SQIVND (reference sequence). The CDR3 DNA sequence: TGTGCCAGTAGTTTGCCCCGGGACAGGGTCAATCAGCCCCAGCATTTT. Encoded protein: CASSLPRDRVNQPQHF.

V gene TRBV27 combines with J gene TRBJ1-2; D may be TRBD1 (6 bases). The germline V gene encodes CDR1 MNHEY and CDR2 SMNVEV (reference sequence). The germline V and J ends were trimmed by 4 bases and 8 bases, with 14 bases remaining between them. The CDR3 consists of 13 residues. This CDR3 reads CASSSRGGEGYTF. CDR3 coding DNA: TGTGCCAGCAGTTCCCGAGGGGGGGAAGGCTACACCTTC.

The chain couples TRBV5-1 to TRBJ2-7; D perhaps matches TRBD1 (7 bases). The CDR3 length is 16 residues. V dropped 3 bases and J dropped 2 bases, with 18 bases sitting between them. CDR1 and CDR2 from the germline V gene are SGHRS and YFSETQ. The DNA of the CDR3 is TGCGCCAGCAGCTCCCTCCCCCAGGGGGAGGCCTACGAGCAGTACTTC. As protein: CASSSLPQGEAYEQYF.

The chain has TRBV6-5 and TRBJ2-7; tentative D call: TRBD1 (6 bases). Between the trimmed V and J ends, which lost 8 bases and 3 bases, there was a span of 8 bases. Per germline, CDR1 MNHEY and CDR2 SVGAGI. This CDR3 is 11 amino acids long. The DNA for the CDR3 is TGTGCCAGCGGGGGCTACTACGAGCAGTACTTC. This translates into CASGGYYEQYF.

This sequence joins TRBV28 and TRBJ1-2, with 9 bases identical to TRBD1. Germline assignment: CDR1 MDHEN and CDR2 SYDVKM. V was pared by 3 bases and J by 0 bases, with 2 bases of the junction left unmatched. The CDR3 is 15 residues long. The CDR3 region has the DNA TGTGCCAGCAGTTTTGACAGGGGGGCTAACTATGGCTACACCTTC. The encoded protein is CASSFDRGANYGYTF.

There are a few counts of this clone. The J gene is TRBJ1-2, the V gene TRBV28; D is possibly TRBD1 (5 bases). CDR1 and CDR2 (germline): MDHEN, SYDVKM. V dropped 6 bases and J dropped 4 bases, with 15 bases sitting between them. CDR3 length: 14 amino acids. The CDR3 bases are TGTGCCAGCAGGTACACAGGAAATTCCTATGGCTACACCTTC. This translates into CASRYTGNSYGYTF.

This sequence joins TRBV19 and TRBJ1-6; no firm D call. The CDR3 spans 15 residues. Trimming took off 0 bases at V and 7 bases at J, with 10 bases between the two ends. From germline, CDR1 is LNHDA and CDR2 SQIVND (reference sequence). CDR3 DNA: TGTGCCAGTAGTATAGACACCAACTGGAATTCACCCCTCCACTTT. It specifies CASSIDTNWNSPLHF.

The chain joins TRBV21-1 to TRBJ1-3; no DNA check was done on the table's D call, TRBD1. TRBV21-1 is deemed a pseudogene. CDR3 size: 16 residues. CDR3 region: CASSKVDNQFGNTIYF. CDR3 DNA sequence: TGTGCCAGCAGCAAAGTGGACAACCAATTTGGAAACACCATATATTTT.

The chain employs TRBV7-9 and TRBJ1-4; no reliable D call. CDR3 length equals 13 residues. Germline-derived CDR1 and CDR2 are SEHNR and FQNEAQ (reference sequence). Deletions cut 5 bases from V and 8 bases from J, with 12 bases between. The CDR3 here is CASSIGGGEKLFF. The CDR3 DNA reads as TGTGCCAGCAGCATCGGCGGAGGAGAAAAACTGTTTTTT. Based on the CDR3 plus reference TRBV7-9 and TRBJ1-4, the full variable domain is DTGVSQNPRHKITKRGQNVTFRCDPISEHNRLYWYRQTLGQGPEFLTYFQNEAQLEKSRLLSDRFSAERPKGSFSTLEIQRTEQGDSAMYLCASSIGGGEKLFFGSGTQLSVL.

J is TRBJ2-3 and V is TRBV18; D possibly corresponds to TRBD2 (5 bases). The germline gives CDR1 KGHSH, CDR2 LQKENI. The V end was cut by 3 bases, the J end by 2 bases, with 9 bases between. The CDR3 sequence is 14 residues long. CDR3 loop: CASSPAGPTDTQYF. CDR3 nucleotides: TGTGCCAGCTCACCGGCGGGCCCCACAGATACGCAGTATTTT. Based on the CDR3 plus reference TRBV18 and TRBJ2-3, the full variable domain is NAGVMQNPRHLVRRRGQEARLRCSPMKGHSHVYWYRQLPEEGLKFMVYLQKENIIDESGMPKERFSAEFPKEGPSILRIQQVVRGDSAAYFCASSPAGPTDTQYFGPGTRLTVL.

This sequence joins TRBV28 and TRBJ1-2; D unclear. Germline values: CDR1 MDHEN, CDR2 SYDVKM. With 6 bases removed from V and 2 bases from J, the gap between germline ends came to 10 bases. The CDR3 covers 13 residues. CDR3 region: CASSPDKNYGYTF. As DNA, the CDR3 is TGTGCCAGCAGCCCAGACAAGAACTATGGCTACACCTTC.

CDR3: CATTDRAGRSPLHF. The CDR3 bases are TGTGCCACCACGGACAGGGCCGGGCGGTCACCCCTCCACTTT. V is TRBV28 and J is TRBJ1-6; TRBD1 matches 8 bases. The V and J ends lost 10 bases and 10 bases, in that order; junction bases with no gene match: 12. The CDR3 spans 14 residues. Germline V gene lookup returns CDR1 MDHEN and CDR2 SYDVKM. Combining the CDR3 with reference TRBV28 and TRBJ1-6 gives the whole variable domain DVKVTQSSRYLVKRTGEKVFLECVQDMDHENMFWYRQDPGLGLRLIYFSYDVKMKEKGDIPEGYSVSREKKERFSLILESASTNQTSMYLCATTDRAGRSPLHFGNGTRLTVT.

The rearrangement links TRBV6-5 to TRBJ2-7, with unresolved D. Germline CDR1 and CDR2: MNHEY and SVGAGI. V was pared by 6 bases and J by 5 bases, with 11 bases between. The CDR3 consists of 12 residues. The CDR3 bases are TGTGCCAGCAGCCCCGCAGGCCACGAGCAGTACTTC. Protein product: CASSPAGHEQYF.